This TCR beta chain appears in the sequencing data of a study of T cells in narcolepsy. Overall study results and limits: Same-patient CSF and blood CD4+ T cell clonotypes included HCRT-specific and TRIB2-specific autoreactive ones.

Trimming removed 3 bases from V and 3 bases from J, with 9 bases in between. Germline loops: CDR1 SGHVS, CDR2 FNYEAQ. This CDR3 has 13 amino acids. Concerning this clone: What it binds is not known. Other DNA sequences in the sample encode the same CDR3.

Data came from immunoSEQ multiplex PCR; TCRdb stores just in-frame clones and leaves some out. The sample includes under 11,000 clones, more than 65% seen only once; the top ten take approximately 22%. The chain uses TRBV7-6 and TRBJ2-7, with D possibly matching TRBD2 (6 bases). This receptor was obtained from a human donor with narcolepsy. Specimen: CD45RA- memory CD8+ T cells from PBMCs. As DNA, the CDR3 is TGTGCCAGCAGCTTTGCGGGGAGCTACGAGCAGTACTTC. Encoded protein: CASSFAGSYEQYF.